This T cell receptor beta chain was documented in a study of T cells in Graves' hyperthyroidism and ophthalmopathy. This clonotype has at least ten counts. Its matching antigen is unknown. TCR beta CDR3 region amplification was performed from RNA transcripts. The HTBI primer set was used in a first-round RT-PCR of the TCR CDR3. Using its own MiXCR run on the multiplex PCR reads, TCRdb lists one record per CDR3 protein. The sample includes 600,000 to 700,000 distinct CDR3 sequences, about 45% of them seen just once. Germline loops: CDR1 SGHTA, CDR2 FQGNSA. V trimming: 3 bases; J trimming: 4 bases; junction bases outside the gene matches: 2. CDR3 size: 15 residues. Diagnosis relied on clinical symptoms, serum thyroxine and TRAb, thyroid ultrasound and orbital computed tomography. Whole-study results and caveats: Among thyroid clonotypes expanded above 0.001, most also appeared in blood.

This chain uses TRBV7-2 with TRBJ2-7; 14 positions match TRBD2. The sample comprised peripheral blood or thyroid tissue (not recorded which). The origin of this receptor is an adult man with Graves' disease, either hyperthyroidism or ophthalmopathy (not recorded which). The CDR3 nucleotides are TGTGCCAGCAGCTTGGGACTAGCGGGAGTGTACGAGCAGTACTTC. Encoded protein: CASSLGLAGVYEQYF. The full variable domain, its missing parts supplied by reference TRBV7-2 and TRBJ2-7, is GAGVSQSPSNKVTEKGKDVELRCDPISGHTALYWYRQSLGQGLEFLIYFQGNSAPDKSGLPSDRFSAERTGGSVSTLTIQRTQQEDSAVYLCASSLGLAGVYEQYFGPGTRLTVT.